This TCR beta chain stems from a study of OX40 agonist ivuxolimab in advanced cancers. Study-wide background: Mean age 60 years, range 23 to 79; around 80% male.

Profiled with immunoSEQ multiplex PCR; TCRdb holds only in-frame clones, not every one. The table lists around 94,000 clones, approximately 85% of them singletons. The CDR3 length is 11 residues. V lost 6 bases and J 5 bases, leaving 8 bases between the germline ends. Per the germline V gene, CDR1 is SEHNR and CDR2 is FQNEAQ (reference sequence). The source material was CD4+ or CD8+ T cells sorted from blood, sampled in a trial of the OX40 agonist ivuxolimab. The rearrangement uses TRBV7-9 and TRBJ2-7; D is unresolved. The receptor was isolated from an adult with an advanced solid tumor such as melanoma, head and neck, liver or kidney cancer. This chain's CDR3 is CASRGLNEQYF. The CDR3 region has the DNA TGTGCCAGCAGGGGTCTAAACGAGCAGTACTTC.